This record covers a single T cell receptor beta chain. The data were taken from a study of blood T cell repertoires in COVID-19. Study-level information: The samples span acute and convalescent COVID-19 from the United States, Italy and Spain. T cells, B-cell-depleted T cells, or PBMCs provided the cDNA or gDNA that served as material.

V was cut by 5 bases and J by 4 bases, with 12 bases left in between. CDR3 length: 14 residues. Germline V CDR1 and CDR2: SEHNR, FQNEAQ (reference sequence). Sequencing used immunoSEQ multiplex PCR; TCRdb keeps in-frame clones, though not all of them. The repertoire has 250,000 or so clones, roughly 83% of them found once; the top ten carry around an eighth. The sequence was collected from an elderly man with acute or convalescent COVID-19. This chain links TRBV7-9 with TRBJ1-5; possibly TRBD1 for D (6 bases). The source material was peripheral blood. This CDR3 reads CASSLQGENQPQHF. For the CDR3, the DNA is TGTGCCAGCAGCCTACAGGGAGAGAATCAGCCCCAGCATTTT.